One and the same sample provided the 13 T cell receptor beta chains below, sequenced in a study of T cells in Graves' hyperthyroidism and ophthalmopathy. The source material, RNA transcripts, was used to amplify TCR beta CDR3 regions. Primed by the HTBI set, a first-round RT-PCR was run on the TCR CDR3. From the multiplex PCR reads, TCRdb called clonotypes with MiXCR, one entry per CDR3 protein. In the table there are about 420,000 distinct CDR3 sequences, around 14% of which are singletons. Sequencing was done on a sample of blood. Receptors originate from a woman younger than 35 with Graves' hyperthyroidism.

In its sample, this clonotype was seen a few times. The chain is built from TRBV12-3 or TRBV12-4 and TRBJ2-1; weak D call: TRBD1 (6 bases). The germline V and J ends were trimmed by 6 bases and 8 bases, with 14 bases remaining between them. The CDR3 sequence is 13 residues long. The CDR3 coding sequence is TGTGCCAGCAGCCCCAACAGGGACGATGAGCAGTTCTTC. Its translation: CASSPNRDDEQFF.

This clonotype has just a few counts. The chain recombines TRBV9 with TRBJ2-2, with D tentatively TRBD1 (6 bases). V was clipped by 3 bases and J by 5 bases, with 8 bases between them. This CDR3 has 13 amino acids. Germline loops: CDR1 SGDLS, CDR2 YYNGEE. CDR3 sequence (DNA): TGTGCCAGCAGCGACGACAGGACCGGGGAGCTGTTTTTT. Its translation: CASSDDRTGELFF.

This chain joins TRBV11-2 and TRBJ1-3, with a weak D call TRBD1 (5 bases). Germline V gene sequence: CDR1 SGHAT, CDR2 FQNNGV. The CDR3 has 15 residues. Trimming pared 4 bases from V and 4 bases from J, leaving 14 bases between. The CDR3 spells CASSSGTRGGNTIYF. The CDR3 nucleotides are TGTGCCAGCAGCTCCGGGACCCGAGGGGGAAACACCATATATTTT.

This rearrangement joins TRBV10-3 to TRBJ1-1; possibly TRBD1 for D (5 bases). Per the germline V gene, CDR1 is ENHRY and CDR2 is SYGVKD. The CDR3 sequence is 13 residues long. Trimming removed 10 bases from V and 1 base from J, with 13 bases in between. Here the CDR3 DNA reads TGTGCCACCGCCCGAGGGGAGAACACTGAAGCTTTCTTT. This codes for CATARGENTEAFF.

This clonotype has at least ten counts. The chain employs TRBV5-1 and TRBJ2-1, with D perhaps TRBD1 or TRBD2 (6 bases each). Trimming removed 5 bases at V and 6 bases at J, with 15 bases between. Germline CDR1 and CDR2: SGHRS and YFSETQ. The CDR3 runs 14 residues. DNA for the CDR3: TGCGCCAGCAGGGAACAGGGAGGAGGCAATGAGCAGTTCTTC. It codes for CASREQGGGNEQFF. The entire variable domain, with the rest obtained from reference TRBV5-1 and TRBJ2-1, is as follows: KAGVTQTPRYLIKTRGQQVTLSCSPISGHRSVSWYQQTPGQGLQFLFEYFSETQRNKGNFPGRFSGRQFSNSRSEMNVSTLELGDSALYLCASREQGGGNEQFFGPGTRLTVL.

This clonotype has ten or more counts. The chain couples TRBV14 to TRBJ2-5; D ambiguous. CDR1 and CDR2 from the germline V gene are SGHDN and FVKESK. Trimming shortened V by 4 bases and J by 3 bases, and 12 bases separated the two germline ends. This CDR3 is 14 amino acids long. CDR3 bases: TGTGCCAGCAGCCTAGGCTACCCAAAAGAGACCCAGTACTTC. Its translation: CASSLGYPKETQYF.

This chain uses TRBV9 with TRBJ2-1; D uncertain. Germline-derived CDR1 and CDR2 are SGDLS and YYNGEE. Trimming stripped 4 bases from V and 4 bases from J, with 15 bases between. The CDR3 length is 15 residues. In nucleotides, the CDR3 is TGTGCCAGCAGCCCCGAATCCGACGCTTACAATGAGCAGTTCTTC. It specifies CASSPESDAYNEQFF.

Turning to this clonotype: The junction departs from the called germline gene at one end, perhaps through a read error. The V call is TRBV12-3 or TRBV12-4, the J call TRBJ1-4, with 8 bases aligning to TRBD1. The CDR3 totals 14 residues. CDR3 sequence reads: CARSLSQGAEKLFF. The CDR3 region has the DNA TGTGCCAGGAGTTTATCTCAGGGGGCGGAAAAACTGTTTTTT.

This clonotype came up a few times. The V and J genes are TRBV9 and TRBJ2-3; the D is unclear. Germline CDR1 and CDR2: SGDLS and YYNGEE. V lost 4 bases and J lost 3, with 12 bases in between. The CDR3 consists of 14 residues. The CDR3 sequence: CASSSGRPTDTQYF. The CDR3 DNA is TGTGCCAGCAGCTCGGGCCGTCCAACAGATACGCAGTATTTT.

This clonotype came up many times. The J gene is TRBJ1-2, the V gene TRBV5-1; a weak D match, TRBD1 (6 bases). Deletions cut 4 bases from V and 4 bases from J, with 20 bases between. CDR3 length: 16 amino acids. The germline V gene has CDR1 SGHRS and CDR2 YFSETQ. CDR3 nucleotide sequence: TGCGCCAGCAGCAGAGAGATAGGGGGTCAAAGCTATGGCTACACCTTC. It is translated as CASSREIGGQSYGYTF.

A few counts support this clonotype. The chain combines TRBV11-2 with TRBJ1-3, with D tentatively TRBD1 (5 bases). The CDR3 is 16 amino acids. Germline loops: CDR1 SGHAT, CDR2 FQNNGV. The V and J ends lost 2 bases and 0 bases respectively, with 11 bases between them. The CDR3 spells CASSLSDRYSGNTIYF. The CDR3 nucleotides are TGTGCCAGCAGCTTATCCGACAGATACTCTGGAAACACCATATATTTT.

This clonotype was recorded a few times. The chain is built from TRBV2 and TRBJ2-3; the D gene is possibly TRBD1 (5 bases). This CDR3 spans 13 amino acids. Trimming took 0 bases from V and 9 from J, leaving 10 bases between them. Germline values: CDR1 SNHLY, CDR2 FYNNEI. CDR3: CASSEALRATQYF. The CDR3 DNA follows: TGTGCCAGCAGTGAAGCGCTCAGGGCCACGCAGTATTTT. Full variable domain (outside the CDR3, taken from reference TRBV2 and TRBJ2-3): EPEVTQTPSHQVTQMGQEVILRCVPISNHLYFYWYRQILGQKVEFLVSFYNNEISEKSEIFDDQFSVERPDGSNFTLKIRSTKLEDSAMYFCASSEALRATQYFGPGTRLTVL.

This clonotype has only a few counts. The rearrangement joins TRBV9 to TRBJ2-3; D might be TRBD1 or TRBD2, each matching 6 bases. Trimming left V 3 bases short and J 4 bases short, with 18 bases between. Germline V gene sequence: CDR1 SGDLS, CDR2 YYNGEE. CDR3 length: 16 amino acids. As DNA, the CDR3 is TGTGCCAGCAGCGCAAGGGGGGTGGGGGCCGCAGATACGCAGTATTTT. Translated, it gives CASSARGVGAADTQYF.